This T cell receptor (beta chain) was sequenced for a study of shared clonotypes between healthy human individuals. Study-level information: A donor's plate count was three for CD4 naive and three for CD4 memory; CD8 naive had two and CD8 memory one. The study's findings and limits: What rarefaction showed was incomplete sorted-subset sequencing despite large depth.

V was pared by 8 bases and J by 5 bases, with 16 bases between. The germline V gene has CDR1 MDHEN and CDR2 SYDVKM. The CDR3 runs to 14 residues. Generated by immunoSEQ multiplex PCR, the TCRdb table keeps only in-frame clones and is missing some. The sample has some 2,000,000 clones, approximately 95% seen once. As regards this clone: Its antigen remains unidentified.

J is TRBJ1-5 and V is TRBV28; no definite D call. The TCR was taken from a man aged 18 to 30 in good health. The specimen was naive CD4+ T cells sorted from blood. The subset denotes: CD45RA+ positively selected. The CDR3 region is CASVTAPRYQPQHF. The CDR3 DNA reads TGTGCCAGCGTTACGGCCCCCCGGTATCAGCCCCAGCATTTT.